This entry concerns a single T cell receptor (beta chain). The sample belongs to a study of T cell changes during pregnancy in multiple sclerosis. Clones were read by immunoSEQ multiplex PCR, and TCRdb kept only the in-frame ones, dropping some. The profile shows about 85,000 clones, 91% of them singletons. From germline, CDR1 is SGHVS and CDR2 FQNEAQ. Trimming stripped 5 bases from V and 3 bases from J, with 22 bases between. The CDR3 totals 17 residues. The sample here was peripheral blood, taken in the first trimester of pregnancy. The clonotype comes from a female donor with multiple sclerosis, enrolled in a pregnancy study. The chain couples TRBV7-8 to TRBJ1-1; the D gene is possibly TRBD1 (6 bases). CDR3 bases: TGTGCCAGCAGCGCACGGACAGACTATTATTTTGACACTGAAGCTTTCTTT. It specifies CASSARTDYYFDTEAFF. Supplemented by reference TRBV7-8 and TRBJ1-1, the full variable domain reads GAGVSQSPRYKVAKRGQDVALRCDPISGHVSLFWYQQALGQGPEFLTYFQNEAQLDKSGLPSDRFFAERPEGSVSTLKIQRTQQEDSAVYLCASSARTDYYFDTEAFFGQGTRLTVV.